Described below is a single T cell receptor (beta chain) sequence and its context. The specificity of this receptor is unknown. Base qualities are not at hand, and no much larger clone is one base apart. Trimming at the junction amounts to 5 bases on V and 1 base on J, and the germline ends lie 14 bases apart. Including the terminal cysteine and phenylalanine, the CDR3 comprises 15 residues. Only the CDR3 DNA is retained, 45 bases long and in frame from the first base. CDR1 is given as SGHAT and CDR2 as FQDESV, both from the germline V gene (reference sequence). These data belong to a study of PD-1 blockade in classical Hodgkin lymphoma (TCRdb year 2020). Context from the whole study: Nivolumab dosing was 3 mg/kg intravenously every 2 weeks, continuing until either disease progression or unacceptable toxicity. To define a peripheral blood immune signature of response to PD-1 blockade in classical Hodgkin lymphoma, the study combined TCR beta sequencing with CyTOF.

Results the study describes overall, beyond this receptor: Baseline TCR diversity was reported to be lower in newly diagnosed patients than in healthy donors and to be lower still in relapsed/refractory patients. Baseline diversity similar to that of newly diagnosed patients was observed in trial patients achieving complete response, whereas significantly lower diversity was observed in partial responders and progressors. Only a single clinical trial cohort was studied, and what caused the repertoire differences, possibly disease activity or prior therapy, remained undefined. By C4D1, a significant rise was seen in CD4+ TCR diversity but not in CD8+ TCR diversity (p=0.0027 vs p=0.16), and the rise was most apparent among complete responders (p=0.02). Patients starting nivolumab less than 1 year after ASCT had lower diversity and were excluded from later analyses to avoid confounding by immune reconstitution.

This specimen's time point label, per the study, means: cycle 2 day 1 (C2D1) of nivolumab. All trial patients had relapsed after autologous stem cell transplantation, with cohorts A, B and C differing in prior brentuximab vedotin exposure. The trial cohort comprised 60 or so patients with relapsed/refractory classical Hodgkin lymphoma whose best overall responses were complete response, partial response or progressive disease. In the multi-cohort phase II CheckMate 205 trial, trial patients received single-agent nivolumab. An independent review committee assessed best overall response by applying the 2007 International Working Group response criteria. Trial PBMCs were collected just before the start of nivolumab (C1D1) and during therapy at cycle 2 day 1 and cycle 4 day 1. Peripheral blood was collected in 8 mL Vacutainer Cell Preparation Tubes, from which PBMCs were isolated by centrifugation and then cryopreserved.

The Qiagen DNeasy kit was used to extract genomic DNA both from unsorted PBMCs and from the negatively selected CD4+ and CD8+ fractions. Using primers that anneal to V and J segments, immunoSEQ multiplex PCR amplified the TCR beta CDR3 regions. A synthetic immune receptor repertoire was used to minimize amplification bias, and any residual bias was removed computationally once sequencing was done. The original methods were these. Custom Python scripts were used to quantify repertoire diversity as the Shannon entropy index. Unsorted, CD4+ and CD8+ repertoires were examined separately, except in combined analyses, for which CD4+ and CD8+ sequences were merged in silico. Clonal expansion was defined as at least a 2-fold frequency increase after treatment relative to C1D1, with a pseudocount of 0.5 for undetected baseline clones. Clones with 0 or 1 copy at C1D1 were classified as singleton clones, and clones with 2 or more copies were classified as non-singleton clones. Clones expanded in unsorted samples were annotated as CD4+, CD8+ or unknown by matching protein sequences in sorted samples from the same patient. Wilcoxon tests on paired samples were used to test diversity changes from C1D1 to C4D1. TCRdb obtained this table from immuneACCESS and retained in-frame rearrangements with V and J assigned. These tables miss some clones; where compared with another copy, unresolved V genes account for less than half of the shortfall, and the remainder is unexplained. That table is the source of V, J and clone size, and D and trimming were worked out from the DNA. The sample table shows over 35,000 clones, and around three quarters are seen once. 22% of the sample rests with the top ten.

Sequenced here: peripheral blood mononuclear cells (PBMCs), sampled before the second cycle of nivolumab. The V gene is TRBV11-1 and the J gene is TRBJ2-5; no D gene call is confident. This receptor was taken from a human donor with classical Hodgkin lymphoma. The CDR3 amino acid sequence is: CASSLRRAIQETQYF. The base sequence is TGTGCCAGCAGCCTAAGACGCGCCATCCAAGAGACCCAGTACTTC.